A selection of T cell receptor beta chains follows, all from one sample in a study of T cell responses to AZD1222 COVID-19 vaccine. Profiling relied on immunoSEQ multiplex PCR, and the TCRdb table lists in-frame clones only, not all of them. Of 150,000 to 200,000 clones listed, over 90% are singletons. The sequences come from peripheral blood, collected on day 0 of AZD1222 vaccination. The source is an adult in good health. CDR3s include the opening cysteine and the closing phenylalanine or tryptophan. The D gene is left open where the match is weak. Clone size is shown for a subset of rows, as once, few, many or a class of expanded clone.

j_call v_call clone_size d_call cdr3_nt cdr3_aa
TRBJ1-2 TRBV6-2/TRBV6-3 NA TRBD1 TGTGCCAGCAGTCGGACAGGCTATGGCTACACCTTC CASSRTGYGYTF
TRBJ2-1 TRBV7-3 NA TRBD1 TGTGCCAGCAGCTTAAGGACCCGGACAGGTTACAATGAGCAGTTCTTC CASSLRTRTGYNEQFF
TRBJ2-7 TRBV3-1/TRBV3-2 NA NA TGTGCCAGCAGCCAAGCACGAGGGGCAGGGCTAATCTCCTACGAGCAGTACTTC CASSQARGAGLISYEQYF
TRBJ2-1 TRBV4-1 NA TRBD2 TGCGCCAGCAGCCACCCCCTAGCGGGCCCCTACAATGAGCAGTTCTTC CASSHPLAGPYNEQFF
TRBJ2-6 TRBV6-1 NA NA TGTGCCAGCAGTGTCCGTGAGGGGACTTACTCTGGGGCCAACGTCCTGACTTTC CASSVREGTYSGANVLTF
TRBJ2-1 TRBV27 NA NA TGTGCCAGCAGTCCGGTGAGCCAGTACAATGAGCAGTTCTTC CASSPVSQYNEQFF
TRBJ2-1 TRBV6-4 once TRBD2 TGTGCCAGCAGTGACTTTGGACTAGCGGGGGTGCATGAGCAGTTCTTC CASSDFGLAGVHEQFF
TRBJ2-7 TRBV3-1/TRBV3-2 NA NA TGTGCCAGCAGCCCTTCGCTGACTCCCTACGAGCAGTACTTC CASSPSLTPYEQYF
TRBJ2-1 TRBV23-1 once TRBD2 TGCGCCAGCAGTCTGGTGGCGGGGGGCGATGAGCAGTTCTTC CASSLVAGGDEQFF
TRBJ2-3 TRBV5-1 NA NA TGCGCCAGCAGCCGGGCCGGGCCACCAGATACGCAGTATTTT CASSRAGPPDTQYF
TRBJ1-2 TRBV5-1 NA NA TGCGCCAGCAGCTTGGGTCCCAATGGCTACACCTTC CASSLGPNGYTF
TRBJ2-1 TRBV6-6 few NA TGTGCCAGCAGTGGGGGACGGCCTAGCTCCTACAATGAGCAGTTCTTC CASSGGRPSSYNEQFF
TRBJ1-1 TRBV2 NA NA TGTGCCAGCAGTAGCATGGGGGAATGGGAGGCGGACACTGAAGCTTTCTTT CASSSMGEWEADTEAFF
TRBJ2-6 TRBV11-2 NA NA TGTGCCAGCAGCTTAGGGGGAGCTGGGGCCAACGTCCTGACTTTC CASSLGGAGANVLTF
TRBJ1-1 TRBV27 NA NA TGTGCCCTGGGGTTCGAGACTTTCGCACGGCCCCCATGGGCTGAAGCTTTCTTT CALGFETFARPPWAEAFF
TRBJ2-1 TRBV29-1 NA NA TGCAGCGTTGAAGAGGCCCGGGACTCCCCGAGGAATGAGCAGTTCTTC CSVEEARDSPRNEQFF
TRBJ1-1 TRBV3-1/TRBV3-2 NA NA TGTGCCAGCAGCCAGAGACAGGAAGCTTTCTTT CASSQRQEAFF
TRBJ2-2 TRBV7-2 NA TRBD1 TGTGCCAGCACCCGGGACAGGGTTAACACCGGGGAGCTGTTTTTT CASTRDRVNTGELFF
TRBJ1-5 TRBV3-1/TRBV3-2 NA TRBD1 TGTGCCAGCAGCCAAGATCGACTAGGGACAGTTAATCAGCCCCAGCATTTT CASSQDRLGTVNQPQHF
TRBJ1-3 TRBV5-1 few TRBD1 TGCGCCAGCAGCTTGGTTCAGGGGGCTGGAAACACCATATATTTT CASSLVQGAGNTIYF
TRBJ2-3 TRBV7-9 NA NA TGTGCCAGCAGTCCTAGAGGCCGGGAAACGCAGTATTTT CASSPRGRETQYF
TRBJ1-3 TRBV25-1 NA NA TGTGCCAGCAGTGAACTGTCCAGTTACTCTGGAAACACCATATATTTT CASSELSSYSGNTIYF
TRBJ1-2 TRBV5-5 once NA TGTGCCAGCAGGTCCGGGACGATGATAAACTATGGCTGCACCTTC CASRSGTMINYGCTF
TRBJ1-2 TRBV30 NA TRBD1 TGTGCCTGGAGCCTAATACGGGACAGGGACAACTATGGCTACACCTTC CAWSLIRDRDNYGYTF
TRBJ1-6 TRBV7-2 NA NA TGTGCCAGCAGCTTCAAGGGTTCATATAATTCACCCCTCCACTTT CASSFKGSYNSPLHF
TRBJ1-4 TRBV9 NA NA TGTGCCAGCAGCGATGAGGGAACTAATGAAAAACTGTTTTTT CASSDEGTNEKLFF
TRBJ2-2 TRBV18 NA NA TGTGCCAGCTCACCACCCTCGAATCCCGGGGAGCTGTTTTTT CASSPPSNPGELFF
TRBJ2-7 TRBV25-1 NA NA TGTGCCAGCAGTGATTGGTTCAACGCCTACGAGCAGTACTTC CASSDWFNAYEQYF
TRBJ1-1 TRBV3-1/TRBV3-2 NA TRBD1 TGTGCCAGCAGCCCTCGGGACAGGGGGCAGGGTGAAGCTTTCTTT CASSPRDRGQGEAFF
TRBJ2-3 TRBV4-2 NA NA TGTGCCAGCAGCCAATGGGCTAGCACAGATACGCAGTATTTT CASSQWASTDTQYF
TRBJ1-2 TRBV7-8 NA NA TGTGCCAGCAGCTTTTTCCCAGGGGTCAGCGATGGCTACACCTTC CASSFFPGVSDGYTF
TRBJ1-5 TRBV6-5 NA NA TGTGCCAGCAGCTCTGAGGGGTATAGCAATCAGCCCCAGCATTTT CASSSEGYSNQPQHF
TRBJ1-3 TRBV11-1 NA NA TGTGCCAGCGGGTTACTGGACTCTGGAAACACCATATATTTT CASGLLDSGNTIYF